This TCR beta chain was observed in a study of blood T cell repertoires in COVID-19. About the study: Material from acute and convalescent COVID-19 was sourced from the United States, Italy and Spain. T cells, B-cell-depleted T cells, or PBMCs supplied cDNA or gDNA.

Recruited during active infection, patients (from Seattle) were subsequently followed longitudinally. In the authors' workflow: Nucleated cell counts were estimated from reference gene primer amplification. TCRdb keeps only in-frame clones here, not all; method: immunoSEQ multiplex PCR. That table furnishes V, J and clone size, whereas the DNA furnished D and trimming. The sample includes around 200,000 clones, 83% seen only once; the top ten take roughly 1.2%. Germline assignment: CDR1 LNHDA and CDR2 SQIVND (reference sequence). V shed 2 bases, J shed 2 bases, and the junction held 9 bases outside the gene matches. CDR3 length: 17 residues. This clone has only one observation.

The TCR sequence derives from a woman between 25 and 40 years old with COVID-19, enrolled during active disease. Sample: peripheral blood. The rearrangement joins TRBV19 to TRBJ2-3; 8 bases map to TRBD1. The CDR3 DNA follows: TGTGCCAGTAGTATAATCCTCCGACAGGGGAACACAGATACGCAGTATTTT. This translates into CASSIILRQGNTDTQYF.